This T cell receptor beta chain emerged from a study of blood T cells in healthy people across ages. Whole-study findings and limits: Possibly, changes in expanded clonotypes were confounded because donor CMV status was unknown. Roughly linear age-related decline in beta diversity appeared, significant by age approximately 41.

The use of a sample-barcoded 5' primer and a J-beta primer mix characterized a second PCR of roughly 6 to 11 cycles. TCRdb re-derived calls from the 5' RACE reads in MiXCR, one entry per CDR3 protein. In the table there are 1.5 million to 2 million distinct CDR3 sequences, about 50% of which are singletons. This clonotype showed up just once. Its antigen is still unknown. The TCR sequence derives from a woman between 40 and 55 years old in good health. Sequences were obtained from blood.

CDR3 region: CSVGGSGPSSYNEQFF. CDR3 coding DNA: TGCAGCGTGGGGGGGTCGGGGCCTAGCTCCTACAATGAGCAGTTCTTC. J is TRBJ2-1 and V is TRBV29-1, with 7 bases identical to TRBD2. The CDR3 covers 16 residues. The ends lost 6 bases at V and 0 bases at J; junction bases unmatched: 11. The V gene's germline CDR1 is SQVTM and CDR2 ANQGSEA.